These 25 T cell receptor beta chains were sequenced from one sample in a study of tumor and adjacent non-tumor tissue in lung cancer. The library came from three nested PCR rounds adapted from ARM-PCR protocols. TCRdb fed the multiplex PCR reads into MiXCR, producing one record per CDR3 protein. The table lists about 98,000 distinct CDR3 sequences, around three quarters of them singletons. No cell sorting was done before RNA was extracted from the tissue. More than 3 cm separated this lung sample from the edge of the tumor. Sequences were obtained from distant non-tumor lung tissue. The receptors were gathered from a man aged 60 to 75 with small cell lung cancer.

In its sample, this clonotype was seen many times. This chain connects TRBV7-8 to TRBJ2-3; 9 positions match TRBD1. The CDR3 covers 15 residues. The J segment lost 8 bases and the V segment lost 5 bases, leaving 11 bases of the junction unmatched. Germline CDR1 reads SGHVS; CDR2 reads FQNEAQ. The CDR3 loop is CASSPNRGLGGTQYF. The CDR3 nucleotides read TGTGCCAGCAGCCCGAACAGGGGGCTGGGTGGTACGCAGTATTTT.

The rearrangement joins TRBV20-1 to TRBJ1-1; no clear D. The V and J ends lost 5 bases and 6 bases respectively, with 10 bases between them. This CDR3 has 11 amino acids. From germline, CDR1 is DFQATT and CDR2 SNEGSKA (reference sequence). The chain's CDR3 is CSASRSSEAFF. CDR3 coding DNA: TGCAGTGCTTCCCGGAGCTCTGAAGCTTTCTTT.

This clonotype appeared once. V usage is TRBV11-1 and J usage is TRBJ2-5; D is uncertain. The germline CDR1 and CDR2 sequences are SGHAT and FQDESV (reference sequence). The CDR3 consists of 18 residues. The CDR3 sequence: CVSSLIGSPRGFQETQYF. In DNA, the CDR3 is TGTGTTAGCAGCTTAATTGGGTCCCCAAGAGGATTTCAAGAGACCCAGTACTTC.

The chain recombines TRBV4-1 with TRBJ1-2, with unresolved D. V lost 7 bases to trimming and J lost 4 bases, with 19 bases between them. CDR1 MGHRA and CDR2 YSYEKL come from the germline V gene. This CDR3 spans 15 amino acids. This CDR3 is CASTPPGRISYGYTF. CDR3 DNA sequence: TGCGCCAGCACCCCTCCCGGACGGATAAGCTATGGCTACACCTTC.

Of note for this clonotype: Its ends do not fully match the called genes, so a read error is possible. The chain recombines TRBV4-1 with TRBJ2-4; D is tentatively TRBD1 or TRBD2 (5 bases each). Per the germline V gene, CDR1 is MGHRA and CDR2 is YSYEKL. There are 15 residues in the CDR3. The CDR3, as DNA: TGCGCCAGCAGCCATAGCAGGGCGGGCAAAACCATTCAGTACTTC. Protein product: CASSHSRAGKTIQYF.

On this clonotype: A read error may produce the germline difference seen at one junction end. The chain carries TRBV12-3 or TRBV12-4 and TRBJ2-2, with 7 nucleotides matching TRBD2. This CDR3 region has 16 residues. The CDR3, as DNA: TGTGTCAGCAGTTTTTTGCGGGGGTCGAACACCGGGGAGCTGTTTTTT. As protein: CVSSFLRGSNTGELFF.

This clonotype showed up just a few times. Possible read error: a much larger clone is one base away. The chain has TRBV4-1 and TRBJ2-5; D call uncertain. Germline CDR1 reads MGHRA; CDR2 reads YSYEKL. CDR3 length: 14 amino acids. The CDR3 DNA sequence: TGCGTCAGCAGCCGGCAGCTCGCAGGAGAGACCCAGTACTTC. Translation gives CVSSRQLAGETQYF.

This clonotype was seen just once. Lacking the conserved final phenylalanine or tryptophan, this CDR3 likely reflects a read error. In nucleotides, the CDR3 is TGTGCCAGCAGTGCGGGACAGGGTTTACCCCTCCACTAT. It yields the protein CASSAGQGLPLHY. This sequence joins TRBV12-3 or TRBV12-4 and TRBJ1-6; the match to TRBD1 covers 9 bases. The CDR3 covers 13 residues. J was trimmed by 12 bases and V by 5 bases; bases with no gene match: 5.

As concerns this clonotype: At one end, the junction sequence differs from germline, possibly due to a read error. The V call is TRBV29-1, the J call TRBJ2-1, with TRBD2 matching over 7 bases. The CDR3 covers 15 residues. Germline CDR1 is SQVTM and CDR2 is ANQGSEA. CDR3 sequence: CSVELAGNPYDEQFF. Here the CDR3 DNA reads TGTAGCGTTGAATTAGCGGGCAATCCCTATGATGAGCAGTTCTTC.

As to this clonotype: One base away lies a much larger clone, so this may be a sequencing read error. J is TRBJ2-7 and V is TRBV2, with D possibly being TRBD1 or TRBD2 (5 bases each). Trimming removed 3 bases from V and 9 bases from J, with 21 bases in between. This CDR3 comprises 15 residues. Germline CDR1 is SNHLY and CDR2 is FYNNEI. DNA of the CDR3: TGTGCCAGCAGTGATGGGGGAGTACGGAGCTATGTGCAGTACTTC. This gives the protein CASSDGGVRSYVQYF.

V usage is TRBV11-2 and J usage is TRBJ2-5; a weak D match, TRBD2 (5 bases). Germline V lookup: CDR1 SGHAT, CDR2 FQNNGV. This CDR3 has 16 residues. Between the trimmed V and J ends, which lost 4 bases and 7 bases, there was a span of 22 bases. CDR3 region: CASSSLVLLGDVTQYF. As DNA, the CDR3 is TGTGCCAGCAGCTCCCTGGTACTACTGGGAGATGTGACCCAGTACTTC.

This clonotype was detected many times. The chain uses TRBV5-1 and TRBJ1-3, with D unclear. V shed 2 bases and J shed 2 bases, with 5 bases lying between them. This CDR3 region has 13 residues. Germline V gene data show CDR1 as SGHRS and CDR2 as YFSETQ. The CDR3: CASSFLAGNTIYF. The CDR3 DNA reads TGCGCCAGCAGCTTTTTAGCTGGAAACACCATATATTTT.

The DNA for the CDR3 is TGTGCCAGCGCCGTCAGCGGGCTTTATAATGAGCAGTTCTTC. Translated, it gives CASAVSGLYNEQFF. This sequence joins TRBV6-1 and TRBJ2-1; D is possibly TRBD2 (6 bases). This CDR3 comprises 14 residues. Germline CDR1 reads MNHNS; CDR2 reads SASEGT. The V end was cut by 8 bases, the J end by 7 bases, with 18 bases between.

The chain links TRBV19 to TRBJ1-5; TRBD1 matches 7 bases. This CDR3 is built from 14 residues. V lost 3 bases, J lost 9 bases, and 8 bases stayed unmatched. In germline, CDR1 is LNHDA, CDR2 SQIVND (reference sequence). CDR3 DNA sequence: TGTGCCAGTAGTATCGACAGGGTCCCATGGCCCCAGCATTTT. Its protein product is CASSIDRVPWPQHF. The full variable domain, with the rest looked up from reference TRBV19 and TRBJ1-5, is DGGITQSPKYLFRKEGQNVTLSCEQNLNHDAMYWYRQDPGQGLRLIYYSQIVNDFQKGDIAEGYSVSREKKESFPLTVTSAQKNPTAFYLCASSIDRVPWPQHFGDGTRLSIL.

This clonotype appeared a few times. V and J are TRBV7-9 and TRBJ1-2; D is uncertain. The CDR3 contains 14 residues. V was clipped by 4 bases and J by 4 bases, with 13 bases between them. The V gene's germline CDR1 is SEHNR and CDR2 FQNEAQ (reference sequence). In nucleotides, the CDR3 is TGTGCCAGCAGCTCCAGTCGGGTCTCCTATGGCTACACCTTC. It is translated as CASSSSRVSYGYTF.

Notes on this clonotype: A much larger clone lies one base from this, so it may be a read error. The chain uses TRBV2 and TRBJ2-7; D perhaps matches TRBD2 (6 bases). This CDR3 contains 11 residues. The germline V gene encodes CDR1 SNHLY and CDR2 FYNNEI. The chain's CDR3 is CASIAGYEQHF. The CDR3 region has the DNA TGTGCCAGCATCGCGGGGTACGAGCAGCACTTC.

About this clonotype: Relative to the germline gene, one junction end is altered; a read error may explain this. The chain links TRBV11-2 to TRBJ2-1; D ambiguous. Germline-derived CDR1 and CDR2 are SGHAT and FQNNGV. This CDR3 is built from 14 residues. The CDR3 DNA sequence: TGTGTCAGCAGTCTACAGTGGGCTTACAATGAGCAGTCCTTC. Translating it yields CVSSLQWAYNEQSF.

This clonotype has at least ten counts. The chain couples TRBV5-5 to TRBJ1-3; D is undetermined. V lost 5 bases and J lost 4, with 16 bases in between. In germline, CDR1 is SGHKS, CDR2 YYEKEE (reference sequence). The CDR3 sequence is 15 residues long. The CDR3 coding sequence is TGTGCCAGCAGAAATAGGGTTGTTCCGGGAAACACCATATATTTT. This sequence encodes CASRNRVVPGNTIYF.

This clonotype was seen at least ten times. The gene calls are TRBV18 and TRBJ2-3; 8 bases fit TRBD1. The CDR3 contains 15 residues. Trimming at V came to 6 bases and at J to 1 base, leaving 6 bases not matched to a gene. Germline CDR1 is KGHSH and CDR2 is LQKENI. The CDR3 spells CASSSDRAGTDTQYF. Written as DNA, the CDR3 is TGTGCCAGCTCGTCGGACAGGGCTGGCACAGATACGCAGTATTTT.

A remark on this clonotype: A junction boundary mismatches the germline segment, possibly from a read error. The V gene is TRBV7-9, the J gene TRBJ2-5, with D tentatively TRBD1 (6 bases). The CDR3 contains 17 residues. Looked up from germline, CDR1 is SEHNR and CDR2 is FQNEAQ (reference sequence). CDR3 sequence reads: CSSSSPGSGAGREAQYF. The CDR3 bases are TGTTCCAGCAGCTCACCAGGGTCAGGGGCAGGAAGAGAGGCCCAGTATTTC.

Note on this clonotype: A much larger clone lies one base from this, so it may be a read error. This chain links TRBV30 with TRBJ2-3, with D perhaps TRBD2 (5 bases). Trimming removed 1 base from V and 6 bases from J, with 11 bases in between. CDR3 length: 13 amino acids. The germline V gene has CDR1 GTSNPN and CDR2 SVGIG (reference sequence). This CDR3 reads CAWSDGDQDTQYF. Written as DNA, the CDR3 is TGTGCCTGGAGTGACGGGGATCAGGATACGCAGTATTTT.

This clonotype is a singleton in its sample. A much bigger clone sits one base away, suggesting this may be a read error. Since the CDR3 does not end with the conserved phenylalanine or tryptophan, this likely comes from a read error. The J gene is TRBJ1-2, the V gene TRBV30; TRBD1 might be the D (5 bases). The V end was cut by 4 bases, the J end by 10 bases, with 13 bases between. CDR1 is GTSNPN, CDR2 SVGIG, per germline (reference sequence). The CDR3 runs 11 residues. CDR3 DNA sequence: TGTGCCTGGAAGGGGCAGTCAGACTACACCGTC. Its protein is CAWKGQSDYTV.

This clonotype was picked up many times. Since no conserved phenylalanine or tryptophan closes the CDR3, a read error is the likely cause. The rearrangement joins TRBV6-1 to TRBJ2-2, with D unresolved. The CDR3 runs 14 residues. CDR1 MNHNS and CDR2 SASEGT come from the germline V gene. The ends were cut back, 5 bases at V and 5 bases at J, with 12 bases in the middle. The CDR3 protein is CASSPGRETGELFL. The CDR3 DNA reads TGTGCCAGCAGTCCTGGCAGAGAAACCGGGGAGCTGTTTCTT.

Only one count was recorded for this clonotype. One junction end does not reproduce the germline sequence, and a read error may be involved. The chain carries TRBV4-2 and TRBJ2-2; no definite D call. The CDR3 extends over 16 amino acids. Germline loops: CDR1 LGHNA, CDR2 YNFKEQ. This CDR3 is CASSHDLSANTGELFF. CDR3 sequence (DNA): TGTGCCAGCAGCCATGATCTCAGCGCGAACACTGGGGAGCTGTTTTTT.

As for this clonotype: One end of the junction fails to match germline, which may point to a read error. The chain uses TRBV6-1 and TRBJ2-5, with D maybe TRBD2 (5 bases). Germline V gene sequence: CDR1 MNHNS, CDR2 SASEGT. The length of the CDR3 is 17 residues. The CDR3 DNA is TGTGCCAGCAGTGGAATTCGGCTAGCCAGAGAGGGAGAGACTCAGTACTTC. As protein: CASSGIRLAREGETQYF.